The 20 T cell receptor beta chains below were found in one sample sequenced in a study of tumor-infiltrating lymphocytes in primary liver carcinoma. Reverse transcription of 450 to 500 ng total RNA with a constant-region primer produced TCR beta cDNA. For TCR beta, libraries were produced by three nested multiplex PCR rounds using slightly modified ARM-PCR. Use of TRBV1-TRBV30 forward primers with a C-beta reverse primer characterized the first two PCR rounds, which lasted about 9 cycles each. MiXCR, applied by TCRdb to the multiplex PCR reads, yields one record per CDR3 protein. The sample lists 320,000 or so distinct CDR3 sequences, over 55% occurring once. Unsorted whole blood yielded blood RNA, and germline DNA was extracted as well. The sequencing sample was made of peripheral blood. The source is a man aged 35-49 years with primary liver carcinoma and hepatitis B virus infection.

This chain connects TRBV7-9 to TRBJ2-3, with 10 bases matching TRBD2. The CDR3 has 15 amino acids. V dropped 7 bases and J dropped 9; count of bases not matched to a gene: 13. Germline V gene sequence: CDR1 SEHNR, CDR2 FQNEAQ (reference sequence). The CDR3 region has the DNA TGTGCCAGCAATCTTACCGGGACTAGCGAGGGCACGCAGTATTTT. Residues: CASNLTGTSEGTQYF.

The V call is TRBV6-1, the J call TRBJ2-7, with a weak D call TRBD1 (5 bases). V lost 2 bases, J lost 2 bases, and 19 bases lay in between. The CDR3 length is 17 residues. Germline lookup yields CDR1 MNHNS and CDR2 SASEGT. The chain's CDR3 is CASSESGWWQGPYEQYF. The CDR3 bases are TGTGCCAGCAGTGAATCCGGCTGGTGGCAGGGTCCCTACGAGCAGTACTTC.

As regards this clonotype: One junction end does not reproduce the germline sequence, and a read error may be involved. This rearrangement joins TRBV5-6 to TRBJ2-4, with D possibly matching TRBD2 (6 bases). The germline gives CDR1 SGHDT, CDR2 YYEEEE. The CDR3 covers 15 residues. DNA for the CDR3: TGCGCCAGCAGCTCGGAGGGGTTAGCCAAAAACATTCAGTACTTC. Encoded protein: CASSSEGLAKNIQYF.

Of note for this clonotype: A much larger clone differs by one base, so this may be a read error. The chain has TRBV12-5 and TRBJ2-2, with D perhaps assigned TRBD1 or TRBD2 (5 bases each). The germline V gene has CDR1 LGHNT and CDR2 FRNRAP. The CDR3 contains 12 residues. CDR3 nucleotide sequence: TGTGCTAGTGGTCAGAACACCGGGGACCTGTTTTTT. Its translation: CASGQNTGDLFF. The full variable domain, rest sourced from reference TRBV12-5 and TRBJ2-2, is DARVTQTPRHKVTEMGQEVTMRCQPILGHNTVFWYRQTMMQGLELLAYFRNRAPLDDSGMPKDRFSAEMPDATLATLKIQPSEPRDSAVYFCASGQNTGDLFFGEGSRLTVL.

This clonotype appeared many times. DNA of the CDR3: TGTGCCAGCAGTTACTCGTCGGCGGCGCGGGAGACCCAGTACTTC. Protein product: CASSYSSAARETQYF. The chain joins TRBV6-6 to TRBJ2-5; D uncertain. With 0 bases removed from V and 5 bases from J, the gap between germline ends came to 13 bases. This CDR3 comprises 15 residues. Germline assignment: CDR1 MNHNY and CDR2 SVGAGI (reference sequence).

CDR3 residues: CASSSHPYNEQYF. For the CDR3, the DNA is TGTGCCAGCAGCTCACACCCATACAACGAGCAGTACTTC. V and J are TRBV6-5 and TRBJ2-7; D is undetermined. The length of the CDR3 is 13 residues. V was pared by 6 bases and J by 5 bases, with 14 bases between. CDR1 is MNHEY and CDR2 is SVGAGI in the germline V gene.

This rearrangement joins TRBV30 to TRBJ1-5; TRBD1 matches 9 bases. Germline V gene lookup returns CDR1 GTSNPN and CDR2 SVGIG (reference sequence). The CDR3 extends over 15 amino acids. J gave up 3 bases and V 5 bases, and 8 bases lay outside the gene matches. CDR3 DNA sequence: TGTGCCTGGGCACAGGGGGCGCGGGACAATCAGCCCCAGCATTTT. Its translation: CAWAQGARDNQPQHF.

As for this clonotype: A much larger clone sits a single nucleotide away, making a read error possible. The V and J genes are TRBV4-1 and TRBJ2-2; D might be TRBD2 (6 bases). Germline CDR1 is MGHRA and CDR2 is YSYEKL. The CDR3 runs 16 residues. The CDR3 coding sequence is TGCGCCAGCAGCCAAGAGGGGGGTCTGGTGCCCGGGGAGCTGCTTTTT. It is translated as CASSQEGGLVPGELLF.

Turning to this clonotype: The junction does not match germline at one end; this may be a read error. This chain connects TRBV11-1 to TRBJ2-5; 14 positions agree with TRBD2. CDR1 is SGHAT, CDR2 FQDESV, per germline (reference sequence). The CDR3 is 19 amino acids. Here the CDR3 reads CTSSLRGTSGSVGQETQYF. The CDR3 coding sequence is TGTACCAGCAGCTTAAGGGGGACTAGCGGGAGTGTCGGACAAGAGACCCAGTACTTC.

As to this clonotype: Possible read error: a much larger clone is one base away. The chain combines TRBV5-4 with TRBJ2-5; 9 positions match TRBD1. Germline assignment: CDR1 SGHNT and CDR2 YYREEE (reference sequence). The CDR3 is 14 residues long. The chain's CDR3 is CAGSLGGQGETQYF. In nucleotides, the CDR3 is TGTGCCGGCAGCTTGGGGGGACAGGGAGAGACCCAGTACTTC.

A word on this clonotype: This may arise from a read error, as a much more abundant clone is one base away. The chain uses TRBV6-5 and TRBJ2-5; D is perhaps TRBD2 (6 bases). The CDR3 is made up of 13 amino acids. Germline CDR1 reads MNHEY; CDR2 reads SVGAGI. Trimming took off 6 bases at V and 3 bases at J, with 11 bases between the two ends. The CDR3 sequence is CASRRTMKETQYF. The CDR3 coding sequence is TGTGCCAGCAGACGGACTATGAAAGAGACCCAGTACTTC.

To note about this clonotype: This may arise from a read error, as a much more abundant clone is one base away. The CDR3 reads CATSQGGEQETRYF. CDR3 DNA sequence: TGTGCCACCTCTCAGGGAGGGGAGCAAGAGACCCGGTACTTC. This chain connects TRBV6-6 to TRBJ2-5, with TRBD2 matching over 7 bases. Per the germline V gene, CDR1 is MNHNY and CDR2 is SVGAGI (reference sequence). The CDR3 consists of 14 residues.

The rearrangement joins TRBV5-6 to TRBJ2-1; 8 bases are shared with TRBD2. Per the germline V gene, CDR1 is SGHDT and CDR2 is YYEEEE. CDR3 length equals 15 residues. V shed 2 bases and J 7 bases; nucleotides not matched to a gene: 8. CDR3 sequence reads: CASSFQAGDSNEQFF. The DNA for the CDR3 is TGTGCCAGCAGCTTTCAAGCGGGAGATTCGAATGAGCAGTTCTTC.

The CDR3 DNA reads as TGTGCCAGCAGCTTAGACGGCCTAGAGACCCAGTACTTC. Protein product: CASSLDGLETQYF. The genes are TRBV11-2 and TRBJ2-5; no clear D gene. Germline loops: CDR1 SGHAT, CDR2 FQNNGV. CDR3 size: 13 residues. V lost 0 bases to trimming and J lost 4 bases, with 6 bases between them.

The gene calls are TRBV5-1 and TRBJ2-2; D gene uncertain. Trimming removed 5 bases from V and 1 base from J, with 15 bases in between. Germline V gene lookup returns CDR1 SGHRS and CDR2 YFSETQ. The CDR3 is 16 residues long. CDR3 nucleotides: TGCGCCAGCAGTTTAGTTGGGGATCTGAACACCGGGGAGCTGTTTTTT. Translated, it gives CASSLVGDLNTGELFF. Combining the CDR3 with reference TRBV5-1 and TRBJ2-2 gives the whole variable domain KAGVTQTPRYLIKTRGQQVTLSCSPISGHRSVSWYQQTPGQGLQFLFEYFSETQRNKGNFPGRFSGRQFSNSRSEMNVSTLELGDSALYLCASSLVGDLNTGELFFGEGSRLTVL.

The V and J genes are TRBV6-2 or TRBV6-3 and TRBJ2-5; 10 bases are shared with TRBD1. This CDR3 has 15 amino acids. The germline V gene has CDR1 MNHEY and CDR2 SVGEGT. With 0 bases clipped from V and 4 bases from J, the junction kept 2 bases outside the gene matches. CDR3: CASSYSTGGIETQYF. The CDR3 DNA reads TGTGCCAGCAGTTACTCGACAGGGGGCATAGAGACCCAGTACTTC.

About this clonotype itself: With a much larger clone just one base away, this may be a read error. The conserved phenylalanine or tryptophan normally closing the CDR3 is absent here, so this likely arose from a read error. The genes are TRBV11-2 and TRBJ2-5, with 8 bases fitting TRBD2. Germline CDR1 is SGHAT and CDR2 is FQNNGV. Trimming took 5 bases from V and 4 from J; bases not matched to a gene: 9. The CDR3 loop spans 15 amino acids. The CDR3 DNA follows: TGTGCCAGCAGCCAAGCGGGAGTCCCGAGAGAGACCCAGTACTCC. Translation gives CASSQAGVPRETQYS.

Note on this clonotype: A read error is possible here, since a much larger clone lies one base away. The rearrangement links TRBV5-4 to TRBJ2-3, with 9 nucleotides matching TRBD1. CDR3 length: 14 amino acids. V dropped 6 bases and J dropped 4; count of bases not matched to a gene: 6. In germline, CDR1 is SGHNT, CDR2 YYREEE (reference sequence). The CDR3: CASNWDRVADTQYF. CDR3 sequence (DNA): TGTGCCAGCAACTGGGACAGGGTCGCAGATACGCAGTATTTT.

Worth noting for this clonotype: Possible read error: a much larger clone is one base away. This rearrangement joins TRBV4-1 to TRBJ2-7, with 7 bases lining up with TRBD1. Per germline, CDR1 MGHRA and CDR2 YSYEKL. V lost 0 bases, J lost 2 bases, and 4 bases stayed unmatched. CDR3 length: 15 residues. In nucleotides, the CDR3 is TGCGCCAGCAGCCAAGAAGGTGACAGGGCCTACGAGCAGTACTTC. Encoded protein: CASSQEGDRAYEQYF.

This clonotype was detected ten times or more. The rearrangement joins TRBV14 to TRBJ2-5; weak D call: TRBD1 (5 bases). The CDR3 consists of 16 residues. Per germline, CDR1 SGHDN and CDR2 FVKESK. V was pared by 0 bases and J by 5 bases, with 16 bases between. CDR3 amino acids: CASSQEERQTKETQYF. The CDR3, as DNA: TGTGCCAGCAGCCAAGAAGAAAGACAGACCAAGGAGACCCAGTACTTC.